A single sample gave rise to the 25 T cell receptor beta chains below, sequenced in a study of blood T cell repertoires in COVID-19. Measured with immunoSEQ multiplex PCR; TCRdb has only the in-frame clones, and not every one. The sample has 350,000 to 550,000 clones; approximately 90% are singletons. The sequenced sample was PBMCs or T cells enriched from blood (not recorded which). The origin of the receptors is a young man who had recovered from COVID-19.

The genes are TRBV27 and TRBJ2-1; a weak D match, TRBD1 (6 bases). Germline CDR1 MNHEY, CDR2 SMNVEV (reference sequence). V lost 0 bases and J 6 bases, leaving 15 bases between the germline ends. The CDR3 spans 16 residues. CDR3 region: CASSLSLRAGVNEQFF. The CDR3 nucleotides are TGTGCCAGCAGTTTATCGCTTCGGGCAGGGGTCAATGAGCAGTTCTTC.

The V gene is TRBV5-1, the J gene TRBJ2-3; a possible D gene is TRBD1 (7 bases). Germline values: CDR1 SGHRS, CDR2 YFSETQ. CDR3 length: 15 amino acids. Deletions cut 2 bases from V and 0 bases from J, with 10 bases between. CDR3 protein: CASSLQGTSTDTQYF. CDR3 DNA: TGCGCCAGCAGCTTACAGGGGACTAGCACAGATACGCAGTATTTT. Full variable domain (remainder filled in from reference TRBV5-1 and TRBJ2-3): KAGVTQTPRYLIKTRGQQVTLSCSPISGHRSVSWYQQTPGQGLQFLFEYFSETQRNKGNFPGRFSGRQFSNSRSEMNVSTLELGDSALYLCASSLQGTSTDTQYFGPGTRLTVL.

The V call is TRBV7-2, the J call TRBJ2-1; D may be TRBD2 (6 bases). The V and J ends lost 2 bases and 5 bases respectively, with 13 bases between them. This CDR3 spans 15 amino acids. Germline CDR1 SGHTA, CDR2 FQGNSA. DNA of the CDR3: TGTGCCAGCAGCTTAAATCCAGCGGGTAACAATGAGCAGTTCTTC. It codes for CASSLNPAGNNEQFF.

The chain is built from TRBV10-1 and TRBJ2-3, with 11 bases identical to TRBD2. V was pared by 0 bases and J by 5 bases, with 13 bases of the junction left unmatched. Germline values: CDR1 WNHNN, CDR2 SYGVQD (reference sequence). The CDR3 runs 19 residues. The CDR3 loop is CASSESALQTSGTGDTQYF. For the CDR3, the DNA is TGCGCCAGCAGTGAGTCGGCACTTCAGACTAGCGGGACCGGAGATACGCAGTATTTT.

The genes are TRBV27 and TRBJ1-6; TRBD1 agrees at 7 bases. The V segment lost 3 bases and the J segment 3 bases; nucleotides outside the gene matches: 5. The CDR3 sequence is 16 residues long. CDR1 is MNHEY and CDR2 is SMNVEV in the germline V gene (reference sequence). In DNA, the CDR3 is TGTGCCAGCAGTTTCCTCCAGGGGGACTATAATTCACCCCTCCACTTT. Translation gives CASSFLQGDYNSPLHF.

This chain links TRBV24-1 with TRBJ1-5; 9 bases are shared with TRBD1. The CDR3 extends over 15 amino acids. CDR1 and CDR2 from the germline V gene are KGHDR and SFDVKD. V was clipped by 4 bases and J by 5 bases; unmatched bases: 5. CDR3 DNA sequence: TGTGCCACCAGTGACACGGGACAGGGACATCAGCCCCAGCATTTT. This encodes CATSDTGQGHQPQHF.

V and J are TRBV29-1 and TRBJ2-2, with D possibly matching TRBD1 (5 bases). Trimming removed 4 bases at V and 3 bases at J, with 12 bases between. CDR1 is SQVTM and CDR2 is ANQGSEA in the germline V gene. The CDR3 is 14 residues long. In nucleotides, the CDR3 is TGCAGCGTTGTAAGGGGCGGCGACACCGGGGAGCTGTTTTTT. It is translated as CSVVRGGDTGELFF.

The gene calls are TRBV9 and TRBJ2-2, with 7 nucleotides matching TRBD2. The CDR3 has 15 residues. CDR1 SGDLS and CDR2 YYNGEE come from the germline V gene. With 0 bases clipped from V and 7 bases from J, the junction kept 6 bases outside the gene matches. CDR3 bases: TGTGCCAGCAGCGTAGATGCGGGAGCCAGCGGGGAGCTGTTTTTT. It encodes CASSVDAGASGELFF.

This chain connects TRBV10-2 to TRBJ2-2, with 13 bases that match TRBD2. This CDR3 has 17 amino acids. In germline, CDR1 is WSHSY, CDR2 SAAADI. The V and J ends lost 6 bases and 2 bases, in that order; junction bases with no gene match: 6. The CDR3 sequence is CASSGTSGTINTGELFF. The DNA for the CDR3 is TGCGCCAGCAGCGGGACTAGCGGGACGATAAACACCGGGGAGCTGTTTTTT.

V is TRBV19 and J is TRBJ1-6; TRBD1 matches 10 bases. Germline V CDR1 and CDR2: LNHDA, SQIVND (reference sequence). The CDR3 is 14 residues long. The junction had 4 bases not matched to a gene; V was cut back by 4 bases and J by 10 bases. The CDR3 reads CASSSGQGESPLHF. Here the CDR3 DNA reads TGTGCCAGTAGTAGCGGACAGGGGGAGTCACCCCTCCACTTT. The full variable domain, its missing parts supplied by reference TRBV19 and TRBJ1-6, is DGGITQSPKYLFRKEGQNVTLSCEQNLNHDAMYWYRQDPGQGLRLIYYSQIVNDFQKGDIAEGYSVSREKKESFPLTVTSAQKNPTAFYLCASSSGQGESPLHFGNGTRLTVT.

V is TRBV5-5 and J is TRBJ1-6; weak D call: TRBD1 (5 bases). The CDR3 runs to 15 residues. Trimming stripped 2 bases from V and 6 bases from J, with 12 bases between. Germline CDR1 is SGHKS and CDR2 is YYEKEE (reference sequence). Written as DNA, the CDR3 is TGTGCCAGCAGCTTACTGCCGGGGGTTAATTCACCCCTCCACTTT. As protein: CASSLLPGVNSPLHF.

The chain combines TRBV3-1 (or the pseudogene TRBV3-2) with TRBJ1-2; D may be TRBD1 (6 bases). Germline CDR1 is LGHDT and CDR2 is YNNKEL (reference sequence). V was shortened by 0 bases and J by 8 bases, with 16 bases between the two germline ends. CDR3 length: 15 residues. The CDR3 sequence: CASSQDTGTTTGYTF. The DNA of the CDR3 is TGTGCCAGCAGCCAAGACACCGGGACAACGACCGGCTACACCTTC.

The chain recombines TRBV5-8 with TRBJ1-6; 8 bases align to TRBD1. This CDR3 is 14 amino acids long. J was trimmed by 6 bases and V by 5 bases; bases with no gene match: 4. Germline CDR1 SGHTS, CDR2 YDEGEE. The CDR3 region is CASRQTGANSPLHF. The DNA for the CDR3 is TGTGCCAGCAGACAGACAGGGGCTAATTCACCCCTCCACTTT.

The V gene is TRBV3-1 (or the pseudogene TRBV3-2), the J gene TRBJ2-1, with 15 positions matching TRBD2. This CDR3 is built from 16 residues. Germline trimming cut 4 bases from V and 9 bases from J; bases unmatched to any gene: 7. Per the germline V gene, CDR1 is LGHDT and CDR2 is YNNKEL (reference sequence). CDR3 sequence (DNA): TGTGCCAGCAGCCGAGGACTAGCGGGAGGGGTTGTTGAGCAGTTCTTC. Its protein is CASSRGLAGGVVEQFF.

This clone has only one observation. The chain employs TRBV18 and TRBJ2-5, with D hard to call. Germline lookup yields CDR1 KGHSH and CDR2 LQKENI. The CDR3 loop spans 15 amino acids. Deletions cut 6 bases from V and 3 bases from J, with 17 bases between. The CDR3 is CASSPPGGIKETQYF. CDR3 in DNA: TGTGCCAGCTCCCCCCCAGGTGGCATAAAAGAGACCCAGTACTTC.

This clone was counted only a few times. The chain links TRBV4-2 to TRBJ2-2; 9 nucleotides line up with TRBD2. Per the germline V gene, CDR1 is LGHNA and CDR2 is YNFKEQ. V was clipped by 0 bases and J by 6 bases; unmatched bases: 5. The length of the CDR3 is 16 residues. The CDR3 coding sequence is TGTGCCAGCAGCCAAGAGACTAGCGGTCTTCCCGGGGAGCTGTTTTTT. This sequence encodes CASSQETSGLPGELFF.

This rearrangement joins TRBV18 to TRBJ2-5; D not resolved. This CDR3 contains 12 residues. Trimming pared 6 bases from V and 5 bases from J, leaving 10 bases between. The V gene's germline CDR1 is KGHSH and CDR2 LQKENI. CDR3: CASSPQLETQYF. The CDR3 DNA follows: TGTGCCAGCTCCCCCCAATTGGAGACCCAGTACTTC.

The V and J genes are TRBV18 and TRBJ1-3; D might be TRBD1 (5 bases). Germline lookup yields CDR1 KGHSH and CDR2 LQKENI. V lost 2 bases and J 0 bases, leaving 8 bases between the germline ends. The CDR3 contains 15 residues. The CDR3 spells CASSPFDSSGNTIYF. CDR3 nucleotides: TGTGCCAGCTCACCATTCGACAGCTCTGGAAACACCATATATTTT.

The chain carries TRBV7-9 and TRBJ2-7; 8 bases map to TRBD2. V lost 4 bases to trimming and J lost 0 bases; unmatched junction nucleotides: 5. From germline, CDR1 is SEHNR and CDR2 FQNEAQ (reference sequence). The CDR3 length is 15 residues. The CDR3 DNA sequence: TGTGCCAGCAGCTACCTAGCGGGTAGCTCCTACGAGCAGTACTTC. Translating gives CASSYLAGSSYEQYF.

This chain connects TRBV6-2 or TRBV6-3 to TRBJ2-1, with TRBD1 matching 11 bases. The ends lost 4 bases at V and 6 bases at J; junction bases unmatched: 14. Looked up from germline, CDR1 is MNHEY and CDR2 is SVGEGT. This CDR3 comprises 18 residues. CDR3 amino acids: CASSSKGQGGSLGNEQFF. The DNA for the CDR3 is TGTGCCAGCAGTTCAAAGGGACAGGGGGGAAGTCTCGGCAATGAGCAGTTCTTC.

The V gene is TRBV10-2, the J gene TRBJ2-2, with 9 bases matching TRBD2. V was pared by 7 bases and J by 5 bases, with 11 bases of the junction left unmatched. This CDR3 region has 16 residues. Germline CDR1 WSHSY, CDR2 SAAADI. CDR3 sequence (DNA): TGCGCCAGCACCGTGTTAGCGGGAGTGGGTACCGGGGAGCTGTTTTTT. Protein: CASTVLAGVGTGELFF.

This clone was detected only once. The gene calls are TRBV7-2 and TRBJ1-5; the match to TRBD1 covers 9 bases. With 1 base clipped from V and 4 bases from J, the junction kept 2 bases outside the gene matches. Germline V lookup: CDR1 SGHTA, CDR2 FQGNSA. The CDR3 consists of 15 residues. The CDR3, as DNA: TGTGCCAGCAGCTTAGTGGGACAGGGTAATCAGCCCCAGCATTTT. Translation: CASSLVGQGNQPQHF.

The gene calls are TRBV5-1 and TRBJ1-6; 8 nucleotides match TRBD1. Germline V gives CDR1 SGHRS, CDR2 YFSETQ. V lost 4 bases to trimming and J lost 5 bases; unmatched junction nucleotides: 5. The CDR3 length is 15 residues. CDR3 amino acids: CASSVQGANNSPLHF. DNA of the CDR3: TGCGCCAGCAGCGTGCAGGGGGCGAATAATTCACCCCTCCACTTT.

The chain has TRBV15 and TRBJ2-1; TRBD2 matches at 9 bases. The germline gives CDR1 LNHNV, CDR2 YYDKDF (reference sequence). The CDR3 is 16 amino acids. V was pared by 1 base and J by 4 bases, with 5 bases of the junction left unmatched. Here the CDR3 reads CATSRGIAGAYNEQFF. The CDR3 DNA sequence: TGTGCCACCAGCAGAGGCATAGCGGGAGCTTACAATGAGCAGTTCTTC.

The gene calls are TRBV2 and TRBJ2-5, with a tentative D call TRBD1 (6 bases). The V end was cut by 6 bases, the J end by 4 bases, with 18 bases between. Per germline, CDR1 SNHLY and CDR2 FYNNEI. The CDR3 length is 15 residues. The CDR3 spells CASRPRAGASETQYF. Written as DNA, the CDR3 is TGTGCCAGCAGACCCCGGGCAGGGGCATCAGAGACCCAGTACTTC.